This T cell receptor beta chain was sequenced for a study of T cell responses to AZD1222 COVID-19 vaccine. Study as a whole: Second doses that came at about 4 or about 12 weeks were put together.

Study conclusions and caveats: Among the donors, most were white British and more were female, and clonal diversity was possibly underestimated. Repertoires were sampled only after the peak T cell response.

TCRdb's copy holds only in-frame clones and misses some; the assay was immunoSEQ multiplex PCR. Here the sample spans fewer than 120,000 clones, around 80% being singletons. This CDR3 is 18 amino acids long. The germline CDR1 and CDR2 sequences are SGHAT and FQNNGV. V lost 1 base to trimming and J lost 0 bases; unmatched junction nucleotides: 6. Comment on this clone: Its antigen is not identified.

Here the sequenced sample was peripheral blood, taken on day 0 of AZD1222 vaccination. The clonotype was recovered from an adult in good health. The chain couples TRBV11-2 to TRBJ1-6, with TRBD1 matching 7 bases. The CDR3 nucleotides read TGTGCCAGCAGCTTAGGGAAGGGACAGAACTCCTATAATTCACCCCTCCACTTT. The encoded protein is CASSLGKGQNSYNSPLHF.